This T cell receptor (beta chain) was recorded in a study of T cell repertoires in ileal Crohn's disease. Overall study: Median disease duration was approximately eight years; 35% smoked at surgery.

TCRdb's copy holds only in-frame clones and misses some; the assay was immunoSEQ multiplex PCR. The sample shows approximately 12,000 clones, roughly 71% of them seen only once. The sample's time point: neoterminal ileum biopsy at postoperative endoscopy, about 6 months after surgery. Sequencing was performed on ileal tissue. The origin of this receptor is an adult with Crohn's disease.

CDR3 DNA sequence: TGCGCCAGCAGCTTTCCAGGGGCAACCACTGAAGCTTTCTTT. It yields the protein CASSFPGATTEAFF. The gene calls are TRBV5-1 and TRBJ1-1; perhaps TRBD1 as D (6 bases). Trimming shortened V by 2 bases and J by 4 bases, and 12 bases separated the two germline ends. Germline CDR1 and CDR2: SGHRS and YFSETQ. The CDR3 consists of 14 residues.